This record looks at one T cell receptor (beta chain) sequence and its context. Its antigen is currently unknown. An end of the junction does not agree with germline; a read error may underlie this. These data originate in a study of T cells in Graves' hyperthyroidism and ophthalmopathy. Whole-study results and caveats: Ophthalmopathy was separated from stable hyperthyroidism by a 13 V-J model.

PBMCs came from 8.5 to 10 ml fresh peripheral blood. Germline V gene sequence: CDR1 SGHVS, CDR2 FNYEAQ. The CDR3 extends over 14 amino acids. RNA transcripts gave rise to amplified TCR beta CDR3 regions. The HTBI primer set served for first-round RT-PCR of the TCR CDR3. MiXCR, applied by TCRdb to the multiplex PCR reads, yields one record per CDR3 protein. This repertoire shows 700,000 to 850,000 distinct CDR3 sequences, about 35% found once; its top ten account for roughly 31%. Sequences were obtained from blood. The chain couples TRBV7-6 to TRBJ2-7, with a tentative D call TRBD1 (6 bases). This receptor was taken from a woman aged 40 to 50 with Graves' hyperthyroidism. CDR3 nucleotides: TGTGCCAGCAGCGTCCGACAGGCGACTTACGAGCTGTACTTC. Translation gives CASSVRQATYELYF.